The 4 T cell receptor beta chains below come from one sample, sequenced in a study of regulatory T cells in long-lasting Graves disease. Time point meaning: persistent/refractory GD, antithyroid drugs over 5 years with positive TRAb. Extracted PBMC RNA gave rise to the TCR library. Investigators prepared the TCR beta libraries by applying iRepertoire HTBI primers and Arm-PCR of CDR3 regions. In TCRdb, the multiplex PCR reads were re-called with MiXCR into one record per CDR3 protein. The data show under 500,000 distinct CDR3 sequences, under 25% seen once. Sample: peripheral blood mononuclear cells (PBMCs), taken when the disease was refractory, from a patient treated with antithyroid drugs. These receptors came from a female donor with Graves disease.

This chain links TRBV5-1 with TRBJ1-2; no clear D. The CDR3 is 13 residues long. Between the trimmed V and J ends, which lost 0 bases and 7 bases, there was a span of 10 bases. Germline CDR1 SGHRS, CDR2 YFSETQ. The CDR3 protein is CASSLAHARGYTF. Here the CDR3 DNA reads TGCGCCAGCAGCTTGGCCCACGCCCGTGGCTACACCTTC.

This clonotype was observed at least ten times. The rearrangement links TRBV20-1 to TRBJ1-5; maybe TRBD1 (6 bases). The germline CDR1 and CDR2 sequences are DFQATT and SNEGSKA (reference sequence). The CDR3 contains 14 residues. The germline V and J ends were trimmed by 0 bases and 6 bases, with 12 bases remaining between them. The CDR3 DNA follows: TGCAGTGCTAGAGAGTCACAGGGTGTTCAGCCCCAGCATTTT. It codes for CSARESQGVQPQHF.

This clonotype was found a few times. J is TRBJ2-1 and V is TRBV7-3; perhaps D is TRBD1 or TRBD2 (5 bases each). The germline gives CDR1 SGHTA, CDR2 FQGTGA. CDR3 length: 12 residues. Trimming took off 1 base at V and 10 bases at J, with 8 bases between the two ends. CDR3 sequence: CASSLKGREQFF. The CDR3 DNA sequence: TGTGCCAGCAGCTTAAAGGGACGGGAGCAGTTCTTC.

In this sample, this clonotype turned up many times. The CDR3 loop is CASSPGTANSPLHF. In DNA form, the CDR3 reads TGTGCCAGCAGTCCGGGGACAGCTAATTCACCCCTCCACTTT. V gene TRBV27 combines with J gene TRBJ1-6; 7 positions match TRBD1. Per the germline V gene, CDR1 is MNHEY and CDR2 is SMNVEV (reference sequence). With 5 bases clipped from V and 6 bases from J, the junction kept 4 bases outside the gene matches. This CDR3 has 14 residues.